These T cell receptor beta chains were read from a single sample in a study of cytomegalovirus exposure and HLA in healthy donors. Measured with immunoSEQ multiplex PCR; TCRdb has only the in-frame clones, and not every one. The data hold around 200,000 clones, with around 78% observed a single time. The material sequenced was PBMCs. These receptors originate from a man between 25 and 39 years old in good health and CMV-seronegative. Both conserved end residues are trimmed from each CDR3. Only some rows state a clone size, as once, few, many or a class for expanded clones.

cdr3_length j_call v_call clone_size cdr3_aa
14 TRBJ2-5 TRBV5-1 few ASSGDSLYFQETQY
13 TRBJ2-7 TRBV27 - ASSFPGTPSYEQY
12 TRBJ2-7 TRBV10-1 - ASPRDNNSYEQY
12 TRBJ2-7 TRBV4-1 few ASSFPGASYEQY
14 TRBJ2-1 TRBV10-3 - AISESIGSGNNEQF
12 TRBJ2-2 TRBV5-1 few ASSSGTGHGELF
16 TRBJ2-7 TRBV5-6 few ASSLVGEGLAGTYEQY
14 TRBJ1-2 TRBV7-2 - ASSLRWTGDNYGYT
14 TRBJ2-5 TRBV4-1 - ASSQGLAGGKETQY
11 TRBJ2-7 TRBV6-1 - ASSAGGSWEQY